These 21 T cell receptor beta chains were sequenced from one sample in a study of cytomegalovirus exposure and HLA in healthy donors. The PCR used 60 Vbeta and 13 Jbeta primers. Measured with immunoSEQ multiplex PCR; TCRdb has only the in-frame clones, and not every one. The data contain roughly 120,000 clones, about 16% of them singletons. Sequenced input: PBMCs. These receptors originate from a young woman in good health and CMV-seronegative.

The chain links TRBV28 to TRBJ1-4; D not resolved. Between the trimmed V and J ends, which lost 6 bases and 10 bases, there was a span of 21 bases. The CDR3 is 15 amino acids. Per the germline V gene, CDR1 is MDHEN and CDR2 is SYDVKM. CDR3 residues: CASSSTWRARGKLFF. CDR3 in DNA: TGTGCCAGCAGCTCTACGTGGAGGGCTCGAGGAAAACTGTTTTTT.

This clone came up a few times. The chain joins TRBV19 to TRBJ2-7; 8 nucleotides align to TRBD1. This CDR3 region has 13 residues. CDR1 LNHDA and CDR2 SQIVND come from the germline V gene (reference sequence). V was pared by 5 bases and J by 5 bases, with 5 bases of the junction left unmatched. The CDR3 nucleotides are TGTGCCAGTAGTGGACGGACAGGGAACGAGCAGTACTTC. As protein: CASSGRTGNEQYF. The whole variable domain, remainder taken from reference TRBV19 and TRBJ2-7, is DGGITQSPKYLFRKEGQNVTLSCEQNLNHDAMYWYRQDPGQGLRLIYYSQIVNDFQKGDIAEGYSVSREKKESFPLTVTSAQKNPTAFYLCASSGRTGNEQYFGPGTRLTVT.

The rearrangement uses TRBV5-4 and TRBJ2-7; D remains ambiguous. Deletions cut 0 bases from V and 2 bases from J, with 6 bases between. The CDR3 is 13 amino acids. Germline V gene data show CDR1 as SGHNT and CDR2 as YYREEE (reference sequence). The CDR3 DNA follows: TGTGCCAGCAGCTTGGAACTTACCTACGAGCAGTACTTC. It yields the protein CASSLELTYEQYF.

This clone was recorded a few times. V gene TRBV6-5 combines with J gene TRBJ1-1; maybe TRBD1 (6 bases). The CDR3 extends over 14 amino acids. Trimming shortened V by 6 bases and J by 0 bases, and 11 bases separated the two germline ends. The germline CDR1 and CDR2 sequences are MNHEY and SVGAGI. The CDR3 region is CASRLGQLNTEAFF. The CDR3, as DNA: TGTGCCAGCAGGTTGGGACAACTGAACACTGAAGCTTTCTTT.

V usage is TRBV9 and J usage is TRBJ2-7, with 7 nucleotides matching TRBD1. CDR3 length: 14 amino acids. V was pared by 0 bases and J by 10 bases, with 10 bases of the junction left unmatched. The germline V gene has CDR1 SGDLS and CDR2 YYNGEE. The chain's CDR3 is CASSVDSGQERQYF. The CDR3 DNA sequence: TGTGCCAGCAGCGTAGATAGTGGACAGGAGAGACAGTACTTC.

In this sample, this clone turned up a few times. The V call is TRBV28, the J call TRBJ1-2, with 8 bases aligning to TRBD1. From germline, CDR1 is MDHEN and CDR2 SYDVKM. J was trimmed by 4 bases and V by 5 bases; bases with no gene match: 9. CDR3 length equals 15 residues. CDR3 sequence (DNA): TGTGCCAGCAGTCCCACACCGGGACAGGTCTATGGCTACACCTTC. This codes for CASSPTPGQVYGYTF.

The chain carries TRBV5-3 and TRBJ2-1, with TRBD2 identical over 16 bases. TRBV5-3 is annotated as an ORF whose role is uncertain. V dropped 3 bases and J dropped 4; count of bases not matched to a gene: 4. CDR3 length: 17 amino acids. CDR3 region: CARSSGTSGRGYNEQFF. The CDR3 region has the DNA TGTGCCAGAAGCTCAGGGACTAGCGGGAGGGGGTACAATGAGCAGTTCTTC.

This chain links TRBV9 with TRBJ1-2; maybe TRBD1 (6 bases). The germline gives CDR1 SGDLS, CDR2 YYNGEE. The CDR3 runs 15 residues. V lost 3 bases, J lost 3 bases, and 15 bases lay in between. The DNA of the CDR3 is TGTGCCAGCAGCGCCGGGACATGGGATTACTATGGCTACACCTTC. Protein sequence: CASSAGTWDYYGYTF.

In DNA, the CDR3 is TGTGCCAGCAGCGTAGCCCCTGCGAGGGACAATGAGCAGTTCTTC. Its translation: CASSVAPARDNEQFF. V usage is TRBV9 and J usage is TRBJ2-1; D possibly corresponds to TRBD2 (5 bases). V shed 0 bases and J shed 5 bases, with 12 bases lying between them. CDR1 is SGDLS, CDR2 YYNGEE, per germline. The CDR3 consists of 15 residues.

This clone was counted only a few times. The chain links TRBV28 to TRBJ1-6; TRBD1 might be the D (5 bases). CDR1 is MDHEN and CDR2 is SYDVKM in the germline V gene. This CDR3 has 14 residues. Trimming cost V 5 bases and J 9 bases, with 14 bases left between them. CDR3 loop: CASSRDSGGSPLHF. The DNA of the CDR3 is TGTGCCAGCAGTCGGGACTCGGGAGGTTCACCCCTCCACTTT.

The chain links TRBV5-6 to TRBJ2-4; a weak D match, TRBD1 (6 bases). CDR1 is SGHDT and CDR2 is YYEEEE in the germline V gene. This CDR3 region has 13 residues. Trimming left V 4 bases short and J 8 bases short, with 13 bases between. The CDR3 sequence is CASSLGGWDIQYF. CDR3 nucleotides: TGTGCCAGCAGCCTAGGGGGTTGGGACATTCAGTACTTC. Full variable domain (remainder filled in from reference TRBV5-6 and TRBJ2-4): DAGVTQSPTHLIKTRGQQVTLRCSPKSGHDTVSWYQQALGQGPQFIFQYYEEEERQRGNFPDRFSGHQFPNYSSELNVNALLLGDSALYLCASSLGGWDIQYFGAGTRLSVL.

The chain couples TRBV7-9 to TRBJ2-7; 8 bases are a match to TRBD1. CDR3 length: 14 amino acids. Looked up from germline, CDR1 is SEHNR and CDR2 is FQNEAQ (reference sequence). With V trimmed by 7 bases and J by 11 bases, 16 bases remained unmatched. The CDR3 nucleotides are TGTGCCAGCACCAACCGGGACAGGAATCCTTGGGAGTACTTC. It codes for CASTNRDRNPWEYF.

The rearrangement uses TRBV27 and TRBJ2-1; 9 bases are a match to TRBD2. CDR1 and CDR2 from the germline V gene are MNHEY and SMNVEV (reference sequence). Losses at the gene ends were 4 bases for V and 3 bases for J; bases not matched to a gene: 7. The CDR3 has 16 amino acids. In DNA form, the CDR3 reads TGTGCCAGCAGTTCCCGTGGGCGGGGGGGCTACAATGAGCAGTTCTTC. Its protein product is CASSSRGRGGYNEQFF.

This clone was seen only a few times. In DNA, the CDR3 is TGTGCCAGCAGTTTAGGGGGACAGGCGAGACGAGAGACCCAGTACTTC. It specifies CASSLGGQARRETQYF. This chain uses TRBV28 with TRBJ2-5; TRBD1 aligns across 8 bases. This CDR3 spans 16 amino acids. The ends lost 2 bases at V and 4 bases at J; junction bases unmatched: 9. The germline V gene encodes CDR1 MDHEN and CDR2 SYDVKM.

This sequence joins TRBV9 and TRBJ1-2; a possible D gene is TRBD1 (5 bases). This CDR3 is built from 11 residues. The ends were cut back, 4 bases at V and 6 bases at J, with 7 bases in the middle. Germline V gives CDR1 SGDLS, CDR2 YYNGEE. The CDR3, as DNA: TGTGCCAGCAGCTCCAGGGATGGCTACACCTTC. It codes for CASSSRDGYTF.

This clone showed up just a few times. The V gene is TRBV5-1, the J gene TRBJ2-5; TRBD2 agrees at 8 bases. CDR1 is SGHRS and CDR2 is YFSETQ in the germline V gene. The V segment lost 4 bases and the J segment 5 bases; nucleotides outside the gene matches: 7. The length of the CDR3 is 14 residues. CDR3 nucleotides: TGCGCCAGCAGCCTGAGCGGGAGACGGGAGACCCAGTACTTC. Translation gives CASSLSGRRETQYF. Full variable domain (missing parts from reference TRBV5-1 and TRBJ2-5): KAGVTQTPRYLIKTRGQQVTLSCSPISGHRSVSWYQQTPGQGLQFLFEYFSETQRNKGNFPGRFSGRQFSNSRSEMNVSTLELGDSALYLCASSLSGRRETQYFGPGTRLLVL.

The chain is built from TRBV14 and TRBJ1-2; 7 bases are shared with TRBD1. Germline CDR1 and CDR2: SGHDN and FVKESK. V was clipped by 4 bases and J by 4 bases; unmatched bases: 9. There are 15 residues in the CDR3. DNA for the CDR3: TGTGCCAGCAGCCGAGTCGACAGGGTGGGCTATGGCTACACCTTC. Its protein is CASSRVDRVGYGYTF.

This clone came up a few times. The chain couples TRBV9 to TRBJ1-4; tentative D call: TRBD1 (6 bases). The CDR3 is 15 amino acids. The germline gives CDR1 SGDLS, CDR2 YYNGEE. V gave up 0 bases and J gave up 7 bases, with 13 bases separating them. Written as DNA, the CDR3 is TGTGCCAGCAGCGTAGGACAGGCGGGCAGTGAAAAACTGTTTTTT. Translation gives CASSVGQAGSEKLFF. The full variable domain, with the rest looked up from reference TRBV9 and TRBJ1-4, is DSGVTQTPKHLITATGQRVTLRCSPRSGDLSVYWYQQSLDQGLQFLIQYYNGEERAKGNILERFSAQQFPDLHSELNLSSLELGDSALYFCASSVGQAGSEKLFFGSGTQLSVL.

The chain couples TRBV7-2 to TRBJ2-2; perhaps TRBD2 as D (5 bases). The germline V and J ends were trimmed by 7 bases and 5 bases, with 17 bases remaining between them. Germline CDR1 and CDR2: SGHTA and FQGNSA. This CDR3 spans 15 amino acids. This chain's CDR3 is CASNPRPRGTGELFF. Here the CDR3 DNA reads TGTGCCAGCAACCCTAGACCCCGAGGGACCGGGGAGCTGTTTTTT.

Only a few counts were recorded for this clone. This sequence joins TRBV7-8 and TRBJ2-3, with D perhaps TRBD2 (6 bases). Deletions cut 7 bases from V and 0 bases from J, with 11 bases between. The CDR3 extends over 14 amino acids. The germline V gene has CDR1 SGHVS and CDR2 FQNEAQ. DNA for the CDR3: TGTGCCAGCAAGTGGAGCGGGAGCACAGATACGCAGTATTTT. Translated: CASKWSGSTDTQYF.

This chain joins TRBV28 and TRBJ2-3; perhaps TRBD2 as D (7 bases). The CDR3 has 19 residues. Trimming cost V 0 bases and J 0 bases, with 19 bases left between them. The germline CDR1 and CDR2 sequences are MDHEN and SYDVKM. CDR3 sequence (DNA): TGTGCCAGCAGTTTATGGGGGCGGGGGCCCCGAATAAGCACAGATACGCAGTATTTT. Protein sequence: CASSLWGRGPRISTDTQYF.